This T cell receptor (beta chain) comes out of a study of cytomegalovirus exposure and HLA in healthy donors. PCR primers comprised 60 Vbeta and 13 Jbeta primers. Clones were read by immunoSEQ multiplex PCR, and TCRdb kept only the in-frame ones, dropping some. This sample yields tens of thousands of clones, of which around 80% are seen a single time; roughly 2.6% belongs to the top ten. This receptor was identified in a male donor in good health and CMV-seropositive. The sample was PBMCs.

The CDR3, as DNA: TGTGCCAGCTCACCACAGGTCCTTGGACAGGACAATGAGCAGTTCTTC. It translates to CASSPQVLGQDNEQFF. The chain employs TRBV18 and TRBJ2-1, with TRBD1 identical over 7 bases. The CDR3 has 16 residues. Germline V gene data show CDR1 as KGHSH and CDR2 as LQKENI. Germline trimming cut 1 base from V and 5 bases from J; bases unmatched to any gene: 8.